The 28 T cell receptor beta chains presented below share a single source sample, sequenced in a study of regulatory T cells in long-lasting Graves disease. Sequencing libraries for TCR beta were prepared with iRepertoire HTBI primers and Arm-PCR of CDR3 regions. TCRdb redid the calling of the multiplex PCR reads with MiXCR, one entry per CDR3 protein. The sample has hundreds of thousands of distinct CDR3 sequences, approximately 13% seen once; the top ten hold roughly 10%. The time point denotes: newly diagnosed GD, antithyroid drugs for less than 3 months. Preparation of the TCR library used RNA extracted from PBMCs. These sequences were also reported in another study, on T cells in Graves' hyperthyroidism and ophthalmopathy.

This sample comprised peripheral blood mononuclear cells (PBMCs), obtained at new diagnosis, from a patient treated with antithyroid drugs. These receptors came from a man younger than 45 with Graves disease.

This clonotype was detected many times. This chain links TRBV7-2 with TRBJ1-2; no firm D call. Germline CDR1 SGHTA, CDR2 FQGNSA. This CDR3 has 13 residues. Trimming left V 5 bases short and J 7 bases short, with 14 bases between. The CDR3 nucleotides are TGTGCCAGCAGCCTGGGGTCAGTTCCTGGCTACACCTTC. It specifies CASSLGSVPGYTF.

The V call is TRBV5-1, the J call TRBJ2-7; 7 nucleotides agree with TRBD1. V was clipped by 0 bases and J by 1 base; unmatched bases: 4. The CDR3 spans 15 residues. CDR1 and CDR2 from the germline V gene are SGHRS and YFSETQ. CDR3 sequence: CASSLDGTVSYEQYF. CDR3 bases: TGCGCCAGCAGCTTGGACGGGACAGTTTCCTACGAGCAGTACTTC.

This chain uses TRBV14 with TRBJ2-4; D might be TRBD1 (5 bases). V lost 4 bases and J 2 bases, leaving 15 bases between the germline ends. The CDR3 totals 16 residues. Germline V gives CDR1 SGHDN, CDR2 FVKESK. The CDR3 DNA reads TGTGCCAGCAGCCGATCACACAGGTTAACCAAAAACATTCAGTACTTC. This encodes CASSRSHRLTKNIQYF.

The chain couples TRBV30 to TRBJ2-7; D is perhaps TRBD2 (5 bases). This CDR3 is 13 amino acids long. Trimming cost V 4 bases and J 1 base, with 11 bases left between them. Germline lookup yields CDR1 GTSNPN and CDR2 SVGIG (reference sequence). The CDR3 nucleotides are TGTGCCTGGATGGCAGACTATTCCTACGAGCAGTACTTC. Its protein is CAWMADYSYEQYF.

This sequence joins TRBV18 and TRBJ2-1, with TRBD1 identical over 9 bases. Per the germline V gene, CDR1 is KGHSH and CDR2 is LQKENI. Trimming at V came to 2 bases and at J to 4 bases, leaving 6 bases not matched to a gene. CDR3 length equals 16 residues. DNA for the CDR3: TGTGCCAGCTCACCATATAAGGACAGGGGTTACAATGAGCAGTTCTTC. Its protein is CASSPYKDRGYNEQFF. Based on the CDR3 plus reference TRBV18 and TRBJ2-1, the full variable domain is NAGVMQNPRHLVRRRGQEARLRCSPMKGHSHVYWYRQLPEEGLKFMVYLQKENIIDESGMPKERFSAEFPKEGPSILRIQQVVRGDSAAYFCASSPYKDRGYNEQFFGPGTRLTVL.

This clonotype was picked up one time. Given a much more abundant clone one base away, this may be a read error. V is TRBV30 and J is TRBJ1-2, with unresolved D. This CDR3 spans 11 amino acids. The germline CDR1 and CDR2 sequences are GTSNPN and SVGIG (reference sequence). CDR3 sequence reads: CAAGLNCGYTF. As DNA, the CDR3 is TGTGCCGCAGGATTAAACTGTGGCTACACCTTC.

In this sample, this clonotype turned up many times. The chain recombines TRBV30 with TRBJ2-3, with a possible D match to TRBD2 (6 bases). The CDR3 is 13 amino acids. Trimming cost V 2 bases and J 6 bases, with 12 bases left between them. CDR1 and CDR2 from the germline V gene are GTSNPN and SVGIG (reference sequence). CDR3 protein: CAWSTGVSDTQYF. As DNA, the CDR3 is TGTGCCTGGAGTACGGGAGTTTCGGATACGCAGTATTTT.

This clonotype was counted ten times or more. Here the CDR3 DNA reads TGTGCCAGCATGGTCAGGGACGAGCAGTACTTC. Its protein product is CASMVRDEQYF. The chain links TRBV2 to TRBJ2-7; a weak D match, TRBD1 (5 bases). The germline V gene has CDR1 SNHLY and CDR2 FYNNEI. This CDR3 has 11 amino acids. Trimming removed 7 bases at V and 5 bases at J, with 9 bases between. The full variable domain, rest sourced from reference TRBV2 and TRBJ2-7, is EPEVTQTPSHQVTQMGQEVILRCVPISNHLYFYWYRQILGQKVEFLVSFYNNEISEKSEIFDDQFSVERPDGSNFTLKIRSTKLEDSAMYFCASMVRDEQYFGPGTRLTVT.

This clonotype has a count of ten or more. The chain is built from TRBV20-1 and TRBJ2-1; the D gene could be TRBD1 or TRBD2 (5 bases each). The germline CDR1 and CDR2 sequences are DFQATT and SNEGSKA (reference sequence). V was shortened by 0 bases and J by 12 bases, with 15 bases between the two germline ends. The CDR3 sequence is 13 residues long. This chain's CDR3 is CSAREDGVGGQFF. The CDR3 nucleotides read TGCAGTGCTAGAGAAGACGGTGTTGGGGGGCAGTTCTTC.

This clonotype has ten or more counts. The CDR3 DNA reads as TGTGCCAGCAGTCCGACTAGCGGGAGCCCAGAGACCCAGTACTTC. Protein product: CASSPTSGSPETQYF. The chain employs TRBV12-3 or TRBV12-4 and TRBJ2-5; 12 bases fit TRBD2. V trimming: 5 bases; J trimming: 4 bases; junction bases outside the gene matches: 5. The CDR3 totals 15 residues.

The chain employs TRBV5-1 and TRBJ2-7; 9 nucleotides agree with TRBD1. The CDR3 has 14 amino acids. Per germline, CDR1 SGHRS and CDR2 YFSETQ. V gave up 2 bases and J gave up 12 bases; unmatched junction bases: 12. The CDR3 DNA sequence: TGCGCCAGCAGCTTCCCCGGGACAGGGAAGGAAAGGTACTTC. This gives the protein CASSFPGTGKERYF.

A few counts support this clonotype. This chain uses TRBV7-3 with TRBJ1-4; TRBD1 agrees at 8 bases. V trimming: 5 bases; J trimming: 0 bases; junction bases outside the gene matches: 17. Germline V gene sequence: CDR1 SGHTA, CDR2 FQGTGA. The CDR3 is 20 residues long. Here the CDR3 reads CASSPGKIRDRTTTNEKLFF. The CDR3 nucleotides are TGTGCCAGCAGCCCCGGTAAGATCCGGGACAGGACAACAACTAATGAAAAACTGTTTTTT.

This clonotype appeared many times. V gene TRBV7-9 combines with J gene TRBJ2-3; D might be TRBD2 (6 bases). V shed 0 bases and J shed 8 bases, with 9 bases lying between them. Germline lookup yields CDR1 SEHNR and CDR2 FQNEAQ (reference sequence). The CDR3 is 13 amino acids. In DNA, the CDR3 is TGTGCCAGCAGCTTAGCGCGGGAAGGTACGCAGTATTTT. Its translation: CASSLAREGTQYF.

This clonotype has a count of ten or more. The V gene is TRBV19, the J gene TRBJ2-5; D remains ambiguous. There are 14 residues in the CDR3. Germline values: CDR1 LNHDA, CDR2 SQIVND (reference sequence). V dropped 5 bases and J dropped 4 bases, with 14 bases sitting between them. The CDR3 reads CASSPPGSRETQYF. CDR3 sequence (DNA): TGTGCCAGTAGTCCTCCGGGCTCAAGAGAGACCCAGTACTTC.

This clonotype showed up many times. The gene calls are TRBV12-3 or TRBV12-4 and TRBJ1-5; D might be TRBD1 (6 bases). The CDR3 has 19 residues. V was pared by 6 bases and J by 5 bases, with 29 bases between. The CDR3 DNA reads TGTGCCAGCAGCCCAAGTTTCCGGGACAACTTACCCGGGGATCAGCCCCAGCATTTT. Its translation: CASSPSFRDNLPGDQPQHF.

This clonotype turned up a few times. The rearrangement uses TRBV28 and TRBJ2-7, with 7 positions matching TRBD1. Trimming took 2 bases from V and 9 from J; bases not matched to a gene: 4. Per germline, CDR1 MDHEN and CDR2 SYDVKM. CDR3 size: 12 residues. CDR3 in amino acids: CASSLKGARQYF. CDR3 nucleotides: TGTGCCAGCAGTTTAAAGGGGGCGAGGCAGTACTTC.

Many counts were recorded for this clonotype. The chain links TRBV29-1 to TRBJ1-1, with a tentative D call TRBD1 (5 bases). Germline V CDR1 and CDR2: SQVTM, ANQGSEA. The CDR3 length is 14 residues. Trimming took off 3 bases at V and 4 bases at J, with 15 bases between the two ends. The DNA of the CDR3 is TGCAGCGTTGATCGTCTTGTCGGGGGCACTGAAGCTTTCTTT. It is translated as CSVDRLVGGTEAFF.

The V gene is TRBV27, the J gene TRBJ1-4, with D possibly being TRBD1 (5 bases). Trimming shortened V by 5 bases and J by 10 bases, and 20 bases separated the two germline ends. In germline, CDR1 is MNHEY, CDR2 SMNVEV (reference sequence). The CDR3 is 15 residues long. CDR3 sequence: CASSELGGVSGKLFF. CDR3 nucleotide sequence: TGTGCCAGCAGTGAACTGGGAGGGGTTAGCGGAAAACTGTTTTTT.

There are a few counts of this clonotype. This chain connects TRBV19 to TRBJ2-7; maybe TRBD2 (6 bases). CDR1 LNHDA and CDR2 SQIVND come from the germline V gene (reference sequence). Trimming removed 3 bases at V and 2 bases at J, with 11 bases between. The CDR3 contains 14 residues. The CDR3 bases are TGTGCCAGTAGTATGGGGGGAGGCGCCTACGAGCAGTACTTC. Encoded protein: CASSMGGGAYEQYF.

The V gene is TRBV7-8, the J gene TRBJ2-7, with 8 positions matching TRBD1. V was pared by 7 bases and J by 3 bases, with 14 bases of the junction left unmatched. Germline V gene data show CDR1 as SGHVS and CDR2 as FQNEAQ. The CDR3 consists of 16 residues. The CDR3 protein is CASNHQGASHYYEQYF. The DNA for the CDR3 is TGTGCCAGCAATCACCAGGGGGCCTCACATTACTACGAGCAGTACTTC.

This clonotype appeared once. V usage is TRBV11-2 and J usage is TRBJ2-7, with a possible D match to TRBD2 (5 bases). CDR3 length: 13 amino acids. CDR1 and CDR2 (germline): SGHAT, FQNNGV. Trimming took off 5 bases at V and 5 bases at J, with 13 bases between the two ends. The CDR3 DNA is TGTGCCAGCAGCCAAACCTTGCGGGACGAGCAGTACTTC. Protein sequence: CASSQTLRDEQYF.

As to this clonotype: A single base separates this from a much larger clone, so it may be a read error. V gene TRBV19 combines with J gene TRBJ2-5; D perhaps matches TRBD2 (6 bases). Germline CDR1 LNHDA, CDR2 SQIVND (reference sequence). This CDR3 is built from 12 residues. Here the CDR3 reads CASSGDSRLKHF. The CDR3, as DNA: TGTGCCAGTAGCGGGGACTCAAGATTGAAGCACTTC.

This clonotype has ten or more counts. The rearrangement uses TRBV27 and TRBJ1-1; maybe TRBD1 (6 bases). In germline, CDR1 is MNHEY, CDR2 SMNVEV (reference sequence). This CDR3 is built from 14 residues. V was clipped by 6 bases and J by 1 base, with 12 bases between them. The DNA for the CDR3 is TGTGCCAGCAGGGCGTTACAGGGGAACACTGAAGCTTTCTTT. It specifies CASRALQGNTEAFF.

The sample holds many counts of this clonotype. The chain links TRBV10-3 to TRBJ2-1; no definite D call. V lost 3 bases to trimming and J lost 8 bases, with 5 bases between them. The CDR3 runs to 11 residues. In germline, CDR1 is ENHRY, CDR2 SYGVKD. The CDR3 region has the DNA TGTGCCATCAGTGAACTCCATGAGCAGTTCTTC. Translated, it gives CAISELHEQFF.

This clonotype was recorded many times. The rearrangement uses TRBV24-1 and TRBJ2-1; perhaps TRBD2 as D (7 bases). The CDR3 consists of 14 residues. With 9 bases removed from V and 3 bases from J, the gap between germline ends came to 14 bases. Germline CDR1 KGHDR, CDR2 SFDVKD. This CDR3 reads CATGRRGGYNEQFF. Here the CDR3 DNA reads TGTGCCACCGGCAGGAGGGGGGGCTACAATGAGCAGTTCTTC.

The chain couples TRBV19 to TRBJ2-5, with D unclear. Trimming removed 1 base at V and 5 bases at J, with 11 bases between. In germline, CDR1 is LNHDA, CDR2 SQIVND (reference sequence). The CDR3 loop spans 14 amino acids. The CDR3 nucleotides read TGTGCCAGTAGTATAGGGATGAAAGGGGAGACCCAGTACTTC. Amino acid sequence: CASSIGMKGETQYF.

This clonotype has just a few counts. The V and J genes are TRBV10-3 and TRBJ2-2, with 10 bases aligning to TRBD1. Looked up from germline, CDR1 is ENHRY and CDR2 is SYGVKD. The CDR3 sequence is 14 residues long. V trimming: 5 bases; J trimming: 6 bases; junction bases outside the gene matches: 3. The CDR3 protein is CAISPGQGSGELFF. CDR3 DNA: TGTGCCATCAGTCCGGGACAGGGGTCCGGGGAGCTGTTTTTT.

Notes on this clonotype: One junction end disagrees with the germline gene, perhaps due to a read error. The V gene is TRBV15, the J gene TRBJ1-5, with 7 bases that match TRBD1. This CDR3 spans 12 amino acids. Germline CDR1 and CDR2: LNHNV and YYDKDF (reference sequence). The CDR3, as DNA: TGTGCCACCGGCATGGGGGGACAGCCCCGGCATTTT. The encoded protein is CATGMGGQPRHF. The complete variable domain, with remaining parts taken from reference TRBV15 and TRBJ1-5, reads DAMVIQNPRYQVTQFGKPVTLSCSQTLNHNVMYWYQQKSSQAPKLLFHYYDKDFNNEADTPDNFQSRRPNTSFCFLDIRSPGLGDTAMYLCATGMGGQPRHFGDGTRLSIL.